The present T cell receptor (beta chain) was sequenced within a study of shared clonotypes between healthy human individuals. Method: immunoSEQ multiplex PCR; TCRdb's copy keeps in-frame clones and lacks some. The sample records 550,000 to 700,000 clones, around 78% being singletons. The V end lost 0 bases, the J end lost 5 bases, and 13 bases lay between the germline ends. The CDR3 is made up of 16 amino acids. The V gene's germline CDR1 is LGHNA and CDR2 YNFKEQ. Source material: memory CD4+ T cells sorted from blood. Subset: CD45RA-negative fraction. The V call is TRBV4-2, the J call TRBJ2-2, with D unclear. This clonotype was obtained from a woman aged 25-40 years in good health. The CDR3: CASSQDQGQTTGELFF. Written as DNA, the CDR3 is TGTGCCAGCAGCCAAGATCAAGGCCAAACGACCGGGGAGCTGTTTTTT.